This T cell receptor (beta chain) was captured in a study of blood T cells in healthy people across ages (dated by TCRdb to the mid-2010s). With respect to the entire study: In model experiments, roughly one uniquely barcoded TCR beta cDNA molecule per two T cells was captured by template switching. The study measured age-related changes in TCR beta repertoire diversity using deep sequencing normalized with unique cDNA molecular identifiers. The donors were split into four age groups: young (average approximately 16 years), middle-aged (roughly 42), aged (around 67) and long-lived (approximately 80). To avoid experimental bias, donors of different ages were randomly spread across the sequencing lanes. For two donors (one aged 18 to 30 and one aged 80 or older), the study analyzed two additional independent replicas of 1 million unique cDNA reads from the same blood draw. Beyond this particular receptor, the publication reports: Observed TCR beta diversity per million T cells fell roughly linearly with age, and a significant reduction was already apparent by age around 40. The CMV infection status of donors was not known, potentially confounding age-related changes in expanded clonotypes. Conclusive comparison of naive and antigen-experienced compartments was prevented by the profiling of bulk unsorted PBMCs. Compared with the aged group, more naive CD4+ T cells, fewer expanded clones and increased TCR diversity were shown by the long-lived group, suggesting age selection. There was a strong correlation between observed TCR beta diversity and the percentage of naive T cells measured by flow cytometry. Total diversity estimates from one million sequenced T cells were considered lower bounds and underestimates.

Library generation was performed with 5' RACE. These reads were obtained on an Illumina HiSeq 2500. The second PCR ran for roughly 6 to 11 cycles and used a J-beta primer mix along with a sample-barcoded 5' primer. Each TCR beta cDNA molecule received a unique molecular identifier from a template-switch 5' adaptor carrying 12 random nucleotides. Each sample yielded at least 3 million CDR3-containing paired-end reads. The Mint cDNA synthesis kit, primed by a TRBC-specific oligonucleotide, was used to synthesize first-strand cDNA from all RNA. Following uracil-DNA glycosylase treatment, a first 18-cycle PCR with universal primers M1SS and BC2_uni_R was performed on all cDNA. In the source study's methods: Each sample was normalized by randomly selecting 1 million high-quality reads, each carrying a distinct molecular identifier. Reads sharing molecular identifiers were discarded rather than binned into consensus sequences. MiTCR, run with a Q25 quality threshold and the strictest error-elimination algorithm, handled CDR3 identification, clonotype clustering and error correction. Lower-bound total TCR beta diversity was estimated with a nonparametric unseen species model using Euler transformation. The public reads were run again by TCRdb, first through fastp at Q25 and then through MiXCR, and only productive beta chains were kept. Rows are unified per CDR3 protein, each entry keeping the most common DNA and genes. TCRdb's processing, not the authors', yielded these V and J calls. This sample holds 1.5 million to 2 million distinct CDR3 sequences; just under 50% were observed only once. Of the sample, over 2% is held by the ten largest clones.

The roughly 38 donors, aged roughly 6 to 90 years, were systemically healthy Caucasian individuals from Russia. Around 9.8 milliliters of peripheral blood were collected from each donor into EDTA-treated Vacutainer tubes. Ficoll-Paque density-gradient centrifugation was used to isolate PBMCs, with at least 7 million per sample. Trizol reagent was used to extract total RNA from the PBMCs, yielding at least 5 micrograms per sample. For every donor, an aliquot of PBMCs went through flow cytometry to measure the percentages of naive CD45RAhigh/CD27high T cells. This clonotype was seen a few times. Which antigen it targets is not known. Base-call qualities are not available, and no considerably larger clone is one nucleotide away. The trim is 2 bases for V and 6 bases for J, with a gap of 10 bases between the germline ends. Including the terminal cysteine and phenylalanine, the CDR3 comprises 13 residues. The entry retains the CDR3 DNA only, 39 bases that are in frame from base 1. The CDR1 and CDR2 encoded by the germline V gene (reference sequence) are SEHNR and FQNEAQ.

The receptor chain draws on TRBV7-9 and TRBJ1-2; there is no confident call for the D gene. The TCR comes from a woman in her thirties or forties in good health. What was sequenced was blood. Here is the DNA: TGTGCCAGCAGCTTATATCTTTCGGATGGCTACACCTTC. This gives the protein CASSLYLSDGYTF.